This record concerns one T cell receptor beta chain sequence. Sequenced by immunoSEQ multiplex PCR; TCRdb stores in-frame clones only, minus some. The sample lists about 15,000 clones, 92% occurring once. This specimen belongs to a study of T cell clones after liver transplantation. Whole-study context: In this trial, immunosuppression withdrawal was attempted within 2 years of liver transplant. Three of eight recipients were HCV-positive; others had non-autoimmune, non-viral indications.

Deletions cut 2 bases from V and 5 bases from J, with 4 bases between. The CDR3 runs 11 residues. CDR1 and CDR2 (germline): SGHNT, YYREEE (reference sequence). The sample consisted of CD8+ T cells from blood, taken before liver transplant. V gene TRBV5-4 combines with J gene TRBJ2-5; D not certain. The TCR comes from a human donor who received a liver transplant. CDR3 nucleotide sequence: TGTGCCAGCAGCTTCGGGGAGACCCAGTACTTC. It codes for CASSFGETQYF.